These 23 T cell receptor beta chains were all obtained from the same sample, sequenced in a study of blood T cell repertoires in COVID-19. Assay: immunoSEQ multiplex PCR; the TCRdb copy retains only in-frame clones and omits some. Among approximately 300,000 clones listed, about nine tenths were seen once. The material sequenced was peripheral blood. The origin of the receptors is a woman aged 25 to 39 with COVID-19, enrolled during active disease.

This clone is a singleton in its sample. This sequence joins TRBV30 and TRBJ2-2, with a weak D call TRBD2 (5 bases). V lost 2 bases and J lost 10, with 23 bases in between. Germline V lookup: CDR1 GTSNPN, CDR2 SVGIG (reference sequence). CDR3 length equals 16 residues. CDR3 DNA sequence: TGTGCCTGGAGTTCTGTCGGACTTGTGTTGGGTCTGGAGCTGTTTTTT. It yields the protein CAWSSVGLVLGLELFF.

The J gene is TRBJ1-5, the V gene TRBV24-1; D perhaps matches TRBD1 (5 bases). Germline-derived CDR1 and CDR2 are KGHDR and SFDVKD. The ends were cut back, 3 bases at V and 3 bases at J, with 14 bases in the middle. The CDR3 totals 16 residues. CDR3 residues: CATSDPARGNNQPQHF. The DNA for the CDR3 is TGTGCCACCAGTGATCCCGCCCGGGGGAACAATCAGCCCCAGCATTTT.

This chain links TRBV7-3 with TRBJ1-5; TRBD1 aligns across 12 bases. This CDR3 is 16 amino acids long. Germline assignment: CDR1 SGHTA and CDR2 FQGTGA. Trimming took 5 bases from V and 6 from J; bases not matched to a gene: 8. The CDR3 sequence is CASSQEGQGAIQPQHF. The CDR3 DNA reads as TGTGCCAGCAGCCAGGAGGGACAGGGGGCTATTCAGCCCCAGCATTTT.

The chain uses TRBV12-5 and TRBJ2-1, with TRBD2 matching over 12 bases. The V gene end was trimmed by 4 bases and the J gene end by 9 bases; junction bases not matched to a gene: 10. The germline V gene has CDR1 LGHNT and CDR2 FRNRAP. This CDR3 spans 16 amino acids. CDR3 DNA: TGTGCTAGTGGTTCGGCGACTAGCGGGAGTAATTTTGAGCAGTTCTTC. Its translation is CASGSATSGSNFEQFF. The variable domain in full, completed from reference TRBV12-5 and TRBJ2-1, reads DARVTQTPRHKVTEMGQEVTMRCQPILGHNTVFWYRQTMMQGLELLAYFRNRAPLDDSGMPKDRFSAEMPDATLATLKIQPSEPRDSAVYFCASGSATSGSNFEQFFGPGTRLTVL.

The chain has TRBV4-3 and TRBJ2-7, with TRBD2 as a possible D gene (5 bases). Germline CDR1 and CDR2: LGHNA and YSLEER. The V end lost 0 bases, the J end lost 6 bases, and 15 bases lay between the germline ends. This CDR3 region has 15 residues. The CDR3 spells CASSQEAAAPGEQYF. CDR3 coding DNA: TGCGCCAGCAGCCAAGAAGCGGCTGCCCCAGGCGAGCAGTACTTC.

CDR3 DNA sequence: TGTGCCAGCAGCTTGGTGGCACTAGCGGGAGGTTCGAACACCGGGGAGCTGTTTTTT. Encoded protein: CASSLVALAGGSNTGELFF. V and J are TRBV5-4 and TRBJ2-2; 12 bases fit TRBD2. Germline trimming cut 0 bases from V and 0 bases from J; bases unmatched to any gene: 6. Looked up from germline, CDR1 is SGHNT and CDR2 is YYREEE (reference sequence). The CDR3 contains 19 residues.

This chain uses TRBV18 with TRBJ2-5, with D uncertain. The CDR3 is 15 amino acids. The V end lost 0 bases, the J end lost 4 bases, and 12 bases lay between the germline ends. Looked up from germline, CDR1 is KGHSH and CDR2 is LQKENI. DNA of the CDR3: TGTGCCAGCTCACCACCCGCCGGTTATCCAGAGACCCAGTACTTC. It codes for CASSPPAGYPETQYF.

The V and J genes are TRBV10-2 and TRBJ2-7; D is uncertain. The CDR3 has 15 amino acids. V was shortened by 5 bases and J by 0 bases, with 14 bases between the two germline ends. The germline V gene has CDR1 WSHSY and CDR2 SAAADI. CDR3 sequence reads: CASSSIGSSSYEQYF. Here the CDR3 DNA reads TGCGCCAGCAGTTCCATCGGGTCGAGCTCCTACGAGCAGTACTTC.

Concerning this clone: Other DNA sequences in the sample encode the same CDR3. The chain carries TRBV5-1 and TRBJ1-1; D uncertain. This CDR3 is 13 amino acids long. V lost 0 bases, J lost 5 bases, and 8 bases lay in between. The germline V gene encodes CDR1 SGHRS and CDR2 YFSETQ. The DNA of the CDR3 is TGCGCCAGCAGCTTGGGAGGAGGGACTGAAGCTTTCTTT. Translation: CASSLGGGTEAFF.

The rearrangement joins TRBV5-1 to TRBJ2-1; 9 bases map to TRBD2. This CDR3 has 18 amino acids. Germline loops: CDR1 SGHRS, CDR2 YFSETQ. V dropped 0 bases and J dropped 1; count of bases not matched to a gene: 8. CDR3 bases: TGCGCCAGCAGCTTGGCTAGTGGACTAGCGACTTCCTACAATGAGCAGTTCTTC. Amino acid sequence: CASSLASGLATSYNEQFF.

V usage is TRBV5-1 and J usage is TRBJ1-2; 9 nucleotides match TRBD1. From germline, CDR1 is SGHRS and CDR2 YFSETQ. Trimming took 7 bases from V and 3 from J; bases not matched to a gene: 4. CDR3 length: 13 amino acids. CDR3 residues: CASGRQGDYGYTF. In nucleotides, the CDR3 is TGCGCCAGCGGACGACAGGGGGACTATGGCTACACCTTC.

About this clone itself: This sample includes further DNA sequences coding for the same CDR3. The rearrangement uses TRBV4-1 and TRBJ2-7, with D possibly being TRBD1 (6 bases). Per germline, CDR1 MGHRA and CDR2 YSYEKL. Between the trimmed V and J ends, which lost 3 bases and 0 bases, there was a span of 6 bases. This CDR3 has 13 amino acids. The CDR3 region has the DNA TGCGCCAGCAGCCAGACAGGCTCCTACGAGCAGTACTTC. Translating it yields CASSQTGSYEQYF.

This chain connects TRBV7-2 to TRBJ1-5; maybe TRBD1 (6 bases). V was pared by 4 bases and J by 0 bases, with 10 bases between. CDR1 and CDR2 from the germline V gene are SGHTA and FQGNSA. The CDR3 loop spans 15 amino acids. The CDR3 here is CASSYYRDSNQPQHF. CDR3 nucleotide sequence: TGTGCCAGCAGCTATTACAGGGATAGCAATCAGCCCCAGCATTTT. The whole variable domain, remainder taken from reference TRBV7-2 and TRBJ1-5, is GAGVSQSPSNKVTEKGKDVELRCDPISGHTALYWYRQSLGQGLEFLIYFQGNSAPDKSGLPSDRFSAERTGGSVSTLTIQRTQQEDSAVYLCASSYYRDSNQPQHFGDGTRLSIL.

DNA of the CDR3: TGCGCCAGCAGTCCTTTTTCGGGGGGTGGGGCAGATACGCAGTATTTT. Protein sequence: CASSPFSGGGADTQYF. The J gene is TRBJ2-3, the V gene TRBV4-1, with 7 nucleotides matching TRBD2. CDR1 MGHRA and CDR2 YSYEKL come from the germline V gene. The J segment lost 4 bases and the V segment lost 6 bases, leaving 13 bases of the junction unmatched. The CDR3 has 16 residues.

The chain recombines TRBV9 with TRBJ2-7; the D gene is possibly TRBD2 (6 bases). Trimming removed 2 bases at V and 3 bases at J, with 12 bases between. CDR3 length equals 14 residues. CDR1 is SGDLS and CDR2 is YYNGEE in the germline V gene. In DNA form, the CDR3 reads TGTGCCAGCAGCGTGAGCGGGCAAAGCTACGAGCAGTACTTC. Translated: CASSVSGQSYEQYF.

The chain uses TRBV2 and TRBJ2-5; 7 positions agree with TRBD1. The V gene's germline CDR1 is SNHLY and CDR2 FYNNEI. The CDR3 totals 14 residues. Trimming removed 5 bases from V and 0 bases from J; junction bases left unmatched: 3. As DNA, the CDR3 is TGTGCCAGCAGTAGGGGACAGAACCAAGAGACCCAGTACTTC. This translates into CASSRGQNQETQYF. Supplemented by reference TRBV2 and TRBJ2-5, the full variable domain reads EPEVTQTPSHQVTQMGQEVILRCVPISNHLYFYWYRQILGQKVEFLVSFYNNEISEKSEIFDDQFSVERPDGSNFTLKIRSTKLEDSAMYFCASSRGQNQETQYFGPGTRLLVL.

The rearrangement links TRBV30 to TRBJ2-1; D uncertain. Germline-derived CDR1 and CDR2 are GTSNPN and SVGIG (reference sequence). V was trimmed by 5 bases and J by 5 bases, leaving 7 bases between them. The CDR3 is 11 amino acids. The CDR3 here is CAWDSNNEQFF. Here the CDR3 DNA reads TGTGCCTGGGACTCTAACAATGAGCAGTTCTTC. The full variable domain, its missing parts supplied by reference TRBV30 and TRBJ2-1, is SQTIHQWPATLVQPVGSPLSLECTVEGTSNPNLYWYRQAAGRGLQLLFYSVGIGQISSEVPQNLSASRPQDRQFILSSKKLLLSDSGFYLCAWDSNNEQFFGPGTRLTVL.

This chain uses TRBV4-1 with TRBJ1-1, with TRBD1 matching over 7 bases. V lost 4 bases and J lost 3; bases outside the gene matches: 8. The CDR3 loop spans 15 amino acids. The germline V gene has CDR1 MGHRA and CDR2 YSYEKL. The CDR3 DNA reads TGCGCCAGCAGCCCCAGGACAGGACGGTACACTGAAGCTTTCTTT. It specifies CASSPRTGRYTEAFF.

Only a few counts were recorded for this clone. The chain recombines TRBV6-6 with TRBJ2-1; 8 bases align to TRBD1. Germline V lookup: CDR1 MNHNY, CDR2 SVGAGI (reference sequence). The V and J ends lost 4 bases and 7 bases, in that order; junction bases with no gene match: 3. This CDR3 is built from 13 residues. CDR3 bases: TGTGCCAGCAGTTGGACAGGGCCGAATGAGCAGTTCTTC. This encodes CASSWTGPNEQFF.

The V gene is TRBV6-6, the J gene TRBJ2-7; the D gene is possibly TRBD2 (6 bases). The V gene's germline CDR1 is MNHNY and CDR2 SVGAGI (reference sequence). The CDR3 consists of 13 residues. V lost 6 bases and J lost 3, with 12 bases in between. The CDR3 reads CASSLGSFYEQYF. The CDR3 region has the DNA TGTGCCAGCAGCCTCGGGAGTTTCTACGAGCAGTACTTC.

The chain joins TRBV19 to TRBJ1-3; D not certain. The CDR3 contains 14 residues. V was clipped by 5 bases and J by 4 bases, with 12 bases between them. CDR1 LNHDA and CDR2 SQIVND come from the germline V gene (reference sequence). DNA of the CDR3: TGTGCCAGTAGTCAACTTCACGGGGGAAACACCATATATTTT. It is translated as CASSQLHGGNTIYF.

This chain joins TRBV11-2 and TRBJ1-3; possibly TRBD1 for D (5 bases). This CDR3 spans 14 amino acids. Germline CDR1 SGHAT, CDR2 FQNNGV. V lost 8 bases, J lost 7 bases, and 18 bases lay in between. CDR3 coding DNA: TGTGCCAGCTCTGACGGGTTGGGGCGTAACACCATATATTTT. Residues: CASSDGLGRNTIYF.

CDR3 in DNA: TGTGCCAGCAGCCAAGGCAGGGGGTTTAACTATGGCTACACCTTC. This translates into CASSQGRGFNYGYTF. The chain uses TRBV3-1 (or the pseudogene TRBV3-2) and TRBJ1-2, with 7 bases that match TRBD1. This CDR3 comprises 15 residues. Germline values: CDR1 LGHDT, CDR2 YNNKEL (reference sequence). Losses at the gene ends were 1 base for V and 1 base for J; bases not matched to a gene: 3.